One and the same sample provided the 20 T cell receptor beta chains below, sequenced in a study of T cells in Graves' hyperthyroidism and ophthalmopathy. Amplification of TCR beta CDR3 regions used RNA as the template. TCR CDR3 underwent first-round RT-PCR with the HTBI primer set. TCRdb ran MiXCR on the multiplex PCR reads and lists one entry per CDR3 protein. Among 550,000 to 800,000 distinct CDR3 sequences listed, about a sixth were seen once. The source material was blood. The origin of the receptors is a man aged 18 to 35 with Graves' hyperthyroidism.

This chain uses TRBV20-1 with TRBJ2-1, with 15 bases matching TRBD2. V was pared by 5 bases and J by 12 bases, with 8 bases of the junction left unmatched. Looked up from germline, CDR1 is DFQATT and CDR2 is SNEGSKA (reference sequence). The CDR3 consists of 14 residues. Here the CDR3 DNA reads TGCAGTGCTCCTCGGACTAGCGGGAGGGCTGGGCAGTTCTTC. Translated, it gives CSAPRTSGRAGQFF.

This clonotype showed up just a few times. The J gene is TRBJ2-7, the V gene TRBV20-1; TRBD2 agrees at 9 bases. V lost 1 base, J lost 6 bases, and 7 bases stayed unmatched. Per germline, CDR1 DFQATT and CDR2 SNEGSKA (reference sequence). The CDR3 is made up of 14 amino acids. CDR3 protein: CSARVAGVFGEQYF. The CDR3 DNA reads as TGCAGTGCTAGAGTAGCGGGAGTCTTTGGCGAGCAGTACTTC.

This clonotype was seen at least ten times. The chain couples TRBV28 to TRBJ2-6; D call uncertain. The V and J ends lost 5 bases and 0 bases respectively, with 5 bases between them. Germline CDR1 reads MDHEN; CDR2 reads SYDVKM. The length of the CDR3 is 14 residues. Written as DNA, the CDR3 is TGTGCCAGCAGTCTGACCTCTGGGGCCAACGTCCTGACTTTC. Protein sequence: CASSLTSGANVLTF. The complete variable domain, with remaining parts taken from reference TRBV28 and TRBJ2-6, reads DVKVTQSSRYLVKRTGEKVFLECVQDMDHENMFWYRQDPGLGLRLIYFSYDVKMKEKGDIPEGYSVSREKKERFSLILESASTNQTSMYLCASSLTSGANVLTFGAGSRLTVL.

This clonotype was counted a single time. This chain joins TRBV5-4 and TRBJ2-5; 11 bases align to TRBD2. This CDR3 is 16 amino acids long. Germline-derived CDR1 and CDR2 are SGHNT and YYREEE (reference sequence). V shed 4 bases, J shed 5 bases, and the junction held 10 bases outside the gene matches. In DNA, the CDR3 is TGTGCCAGCAGCCCCATAGCGGGAGGGTCTGGGGAGACCCAGTACTTC. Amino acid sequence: CASSPIAGGSGETQYF. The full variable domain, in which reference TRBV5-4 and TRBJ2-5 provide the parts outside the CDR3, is ETGVTQSPTHLIKTRGQQVTLRCSSQSGHNTVSWYQQALGQGPQFIFQYYREEENGRGNFPPRFSGLQFPNYSSELNVNALELDDSALYLCASSPIAGGSGETQYFGPGTRLLVL.

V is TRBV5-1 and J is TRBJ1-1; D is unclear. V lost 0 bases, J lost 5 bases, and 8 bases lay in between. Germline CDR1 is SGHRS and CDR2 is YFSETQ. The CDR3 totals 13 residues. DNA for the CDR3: TGCGCCAGCAGCTTGGAACTAGGTACTGAAGCTTTCTTT. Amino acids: CASSLELGTEAFF. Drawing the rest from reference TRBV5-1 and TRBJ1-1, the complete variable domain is KAGVTQTPRYLIKTRGQQVTLSCSPISGHRSVSWYQQTPGQGLQFLFEYFSETQRNKGNFPGRFSGRQFSNSRSEMNVSTLELGDSALYLCASSLELGTEAFFGQGTRLTVV.

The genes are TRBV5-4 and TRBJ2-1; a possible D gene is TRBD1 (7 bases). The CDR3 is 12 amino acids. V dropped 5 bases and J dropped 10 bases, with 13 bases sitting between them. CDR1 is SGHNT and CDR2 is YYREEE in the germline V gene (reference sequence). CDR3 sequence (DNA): TGTGCCAGCAGTGACCCAGGGGGGGAGCAGTTCTTC. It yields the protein CASSDPGGEQFF. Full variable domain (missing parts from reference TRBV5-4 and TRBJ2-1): ETGVTQSPTHLIKTRGQQVTLRCSSQSGHNTVSWYQQALGQGPQFIFQYYREEENGRGNFPPRFSGLQFPNYSSELNVNALELDDSALYLCASSDPGGEQFFGPGTRLTVL.

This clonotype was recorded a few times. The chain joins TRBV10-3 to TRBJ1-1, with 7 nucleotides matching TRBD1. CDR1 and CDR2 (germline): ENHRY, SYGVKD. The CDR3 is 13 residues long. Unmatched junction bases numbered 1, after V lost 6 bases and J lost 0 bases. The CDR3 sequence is CAISDRVNTEAFF. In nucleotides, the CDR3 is TGTGCCATCAGCGACAGGGTGAACACTGAAGCTTTCTTT.

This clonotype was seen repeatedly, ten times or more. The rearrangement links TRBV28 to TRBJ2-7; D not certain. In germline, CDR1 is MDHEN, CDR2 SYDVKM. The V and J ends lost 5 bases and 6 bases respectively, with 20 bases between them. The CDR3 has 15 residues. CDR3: CASSPQNGPLVEQYF. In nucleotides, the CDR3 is TGTGCCAGCAGTCCGCAAAACGGACCGCTGGTCGAGCAGTACTTC.

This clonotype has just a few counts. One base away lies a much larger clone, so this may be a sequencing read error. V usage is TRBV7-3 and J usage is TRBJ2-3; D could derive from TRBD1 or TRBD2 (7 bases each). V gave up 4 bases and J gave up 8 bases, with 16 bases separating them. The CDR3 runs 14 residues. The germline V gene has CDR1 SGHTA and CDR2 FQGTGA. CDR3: CASSSAGGGGTQYF. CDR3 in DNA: TGTGCCAGCAGCTCCGCAGGGGGAGGGGGTACGCAGTATTTT. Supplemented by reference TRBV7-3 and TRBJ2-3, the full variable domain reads GAGVSQTPSNKVTEKGKYVELRCDPISGHTALYWYRQSLGQGPEFLIYFQGTGAADDSGLPNDRFFAVRPEGSVSTLKIQRTERGDSAVYLCASSSAGGGGTQYFGPGTRLTVL.

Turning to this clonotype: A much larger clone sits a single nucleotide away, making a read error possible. CDR3 sequence reads: CASSSGLDFSTDTQYF. The CDR3, as DNA: TGTGCCAGCAGCTCCGGACTAGACTTTAGCACAGATACGCAGTATTTT. The rearrangement links TRBV7-8 to TRBJ2-3, with 7 nucleotides matching TRBD2. The CDR3 contains 16 residues. Trimming at V came to 4 bases and at J to 0 bases, leaving 7 bases not matched to a gene. The germline V gene has CDR1 SGHVS and CDR2 FQNEAQ.

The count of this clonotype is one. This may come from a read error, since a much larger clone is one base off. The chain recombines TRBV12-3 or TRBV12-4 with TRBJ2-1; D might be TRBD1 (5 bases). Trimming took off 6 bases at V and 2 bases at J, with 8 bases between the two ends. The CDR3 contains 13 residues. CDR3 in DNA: TGTGCCAGCAGGGACAACGCCTACAATGAGCAGTTCTTC. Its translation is CASRDNAYNEQFF.

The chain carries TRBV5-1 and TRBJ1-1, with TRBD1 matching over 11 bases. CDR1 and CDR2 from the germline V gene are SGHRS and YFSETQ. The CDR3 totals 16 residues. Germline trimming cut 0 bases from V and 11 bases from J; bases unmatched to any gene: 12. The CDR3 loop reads CASSLAPSGTGGLAFF. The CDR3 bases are TGCGCCAGCAGCTTGGCCCCCTCCGGGACAGGGGGTTTGGCTTTCTTT.

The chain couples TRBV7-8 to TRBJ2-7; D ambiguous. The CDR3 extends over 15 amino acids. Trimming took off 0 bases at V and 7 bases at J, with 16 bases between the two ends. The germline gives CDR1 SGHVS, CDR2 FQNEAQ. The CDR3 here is CASSLAWVVPQEQYF. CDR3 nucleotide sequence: TGTGCCAGCAGCTTAGCCTGGGTAGTGCCCCAGGAGCAGTACTTC.

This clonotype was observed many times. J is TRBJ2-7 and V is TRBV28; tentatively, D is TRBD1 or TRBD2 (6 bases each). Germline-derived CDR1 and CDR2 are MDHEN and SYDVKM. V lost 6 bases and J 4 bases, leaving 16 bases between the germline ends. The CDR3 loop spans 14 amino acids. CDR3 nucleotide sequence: TGTGCCAGCAGCAGAGAAGGGGGGCCTTACGAGCAGTACTTC. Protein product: CASSREGGPYEQYF. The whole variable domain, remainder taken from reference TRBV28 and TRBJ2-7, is DVKVTQSSRYLVKRTGEKVFLECVQDMDHENMFWYRQDPGLGLRLIYFSYDVKMKEKGDIPEGYSVSREKKERFSLILESASTNQTSMYLCASSREGGPYEQYFGPGTRLTVT.

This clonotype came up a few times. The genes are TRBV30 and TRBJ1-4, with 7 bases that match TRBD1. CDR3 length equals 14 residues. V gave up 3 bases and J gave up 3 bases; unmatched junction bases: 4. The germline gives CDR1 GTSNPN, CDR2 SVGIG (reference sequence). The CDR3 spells CAWRRGTANEKLFF. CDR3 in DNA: TGTGCCTGGAGAAGAGGGACAGCTAATGAAAAACTGTTTTTT.

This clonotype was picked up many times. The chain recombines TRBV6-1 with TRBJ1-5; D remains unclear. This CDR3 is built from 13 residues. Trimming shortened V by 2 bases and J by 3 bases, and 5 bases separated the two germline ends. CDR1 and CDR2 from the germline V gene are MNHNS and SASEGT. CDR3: CASSERDNQPQHF. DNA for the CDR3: TGTGCCAGCAGTGAAAGGGACAATCAGCCCCAGCATTTT.

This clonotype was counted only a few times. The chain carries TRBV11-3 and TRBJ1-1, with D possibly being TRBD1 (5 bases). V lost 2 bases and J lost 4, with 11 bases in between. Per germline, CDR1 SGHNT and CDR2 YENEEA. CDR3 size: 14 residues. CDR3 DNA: TGTGCCAGCAGCTTATCAGCGAGGGGCACTGAAGCTTTCTTT. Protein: CASSLSARGTEAFF.

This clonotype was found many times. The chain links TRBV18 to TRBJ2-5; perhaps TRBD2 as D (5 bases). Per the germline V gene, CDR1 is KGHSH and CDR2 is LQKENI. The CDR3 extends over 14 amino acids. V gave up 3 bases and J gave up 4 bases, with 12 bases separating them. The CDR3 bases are TGTGCCAGCTCACCGACCCCCCGGGGAGAGACCCAGTACTTC. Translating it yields CASSPTPRGETQYF.

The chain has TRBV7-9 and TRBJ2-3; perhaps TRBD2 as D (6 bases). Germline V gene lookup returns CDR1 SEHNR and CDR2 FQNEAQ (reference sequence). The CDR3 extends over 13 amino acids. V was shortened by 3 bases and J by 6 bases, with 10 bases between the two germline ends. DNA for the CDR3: TGTGCCAGCAGCTTCATCGGAGGGGATACGCAGTATTTT. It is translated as CASSFIGGDTQYF.

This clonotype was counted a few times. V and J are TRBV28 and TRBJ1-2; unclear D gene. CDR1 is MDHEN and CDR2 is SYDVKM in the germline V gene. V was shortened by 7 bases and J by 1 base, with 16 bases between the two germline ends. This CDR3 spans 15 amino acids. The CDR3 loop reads CASITAGASNYGYTF. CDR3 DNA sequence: TGTGCCAGCATTACGGCGGGTGCTAGTAACTATGGCTACACCTTC.